This TCR beta chain was identified during a study of OX40 agonist ivuxolimab in advanced cancers. Study as a whole: All patients had ivuxolimab intravenously every 2 weeks at 0.01 to 10 mg/kg.

The V and J ends lost 5 bases and 0 bases, in that order; junction bases with no gene match: 7. The CDR3 contains 15 residues. The germline V gene has CDR1 SGHNT and CDR2 YYREEE (reference sequence). This table comes from immunoSEQ multiplex PCR, and its TCRdb copy is limited to in-frame clones, with some not included. The data hold tens of thousands of clones, with 80% observed a single time. Sequencing used CD4+ or CD8+ T cells sorted from blood, obtained in a trial of the OX40 agonist ivuxolimab. V and J are TRBV5-4 and TRBJ2-7; 8 nucleotides line up with TRBD2. This clonotype originated in an adult with an advanced solid tumor such as melanoma, head and neck, liver or kidney cancer. In nucleotides, the CDR3 is TGTGCCAGCAGTCGGAGGGGACTAGGCTCCTACGAGCAGTACTTC. This translates into CASSRRGLGSYEQYF.